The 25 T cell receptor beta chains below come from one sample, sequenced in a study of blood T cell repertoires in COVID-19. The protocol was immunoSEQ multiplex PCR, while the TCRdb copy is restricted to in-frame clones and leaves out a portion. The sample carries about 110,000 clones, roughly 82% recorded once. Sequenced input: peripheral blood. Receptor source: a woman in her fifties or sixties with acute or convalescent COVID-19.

CDR3 DNA: TGCGCCAGCAGCCAAGGACAGGGCAGGGGGTATTCACCCCTCCACTTT. As protein: CASSQGQGRGYSPLHF. V is TRBV4-3 and J is TRBJ1-6, with 7 nucleotides matching TRBD1. There are 16 residues in the CDR3. V was pared by 1 base and J by 8 bases, with 8 bases of the junction left unmatched. In germline, CDR1 is LGHNA, CDR2 YSLEER.

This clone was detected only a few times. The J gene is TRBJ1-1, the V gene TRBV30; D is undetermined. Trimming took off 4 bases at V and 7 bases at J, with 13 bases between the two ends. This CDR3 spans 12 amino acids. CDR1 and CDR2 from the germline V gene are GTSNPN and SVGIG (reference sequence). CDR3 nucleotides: TGTGCCTGGAATAGGGCCGGGATTGAAGCTTTCTTT. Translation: CAWNRAGIEAFF.

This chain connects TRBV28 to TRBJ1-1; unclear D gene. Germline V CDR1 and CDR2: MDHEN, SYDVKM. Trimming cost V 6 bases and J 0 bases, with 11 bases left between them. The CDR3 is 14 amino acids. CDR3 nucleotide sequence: TGTGCCAGCAGCGCTCAACAGATGAACACTGAAGCTTTCTTT. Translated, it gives CASSAQQMNTEAFF.

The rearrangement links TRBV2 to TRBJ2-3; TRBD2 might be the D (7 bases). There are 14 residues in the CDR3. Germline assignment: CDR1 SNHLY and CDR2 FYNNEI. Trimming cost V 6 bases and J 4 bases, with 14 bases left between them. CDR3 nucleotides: TGTGCCAGCAGGGCGGGGGCCGGCGCAGATACGCAGTATTTT. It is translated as CASRAGAGADTQYF.

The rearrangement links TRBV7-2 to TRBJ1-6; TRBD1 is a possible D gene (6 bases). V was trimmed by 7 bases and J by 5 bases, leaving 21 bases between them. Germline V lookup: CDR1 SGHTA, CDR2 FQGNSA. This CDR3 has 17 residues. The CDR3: CASTEYRGGRNNSPLHF. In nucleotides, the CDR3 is TGTGCCAGCACCGAATACCGAGGGGGACGCAATAATTCACCCCTCCACTTT.

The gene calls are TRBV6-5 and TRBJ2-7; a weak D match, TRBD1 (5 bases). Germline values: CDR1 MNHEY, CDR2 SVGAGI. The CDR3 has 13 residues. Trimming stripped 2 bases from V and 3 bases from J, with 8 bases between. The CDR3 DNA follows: TGTGCCAGCAGTTACCAGGGTAGCTACGAGCAGTACTTC. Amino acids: CASSYQGSYEQYF.

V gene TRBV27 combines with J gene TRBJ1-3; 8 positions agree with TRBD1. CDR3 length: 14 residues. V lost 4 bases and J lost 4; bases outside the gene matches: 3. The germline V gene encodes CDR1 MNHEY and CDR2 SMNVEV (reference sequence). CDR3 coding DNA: TGTGCCAGCAGTTCGGACAGGGTCGGAAACACCATATATTTT. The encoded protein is CASSSDRVGNTIYF.

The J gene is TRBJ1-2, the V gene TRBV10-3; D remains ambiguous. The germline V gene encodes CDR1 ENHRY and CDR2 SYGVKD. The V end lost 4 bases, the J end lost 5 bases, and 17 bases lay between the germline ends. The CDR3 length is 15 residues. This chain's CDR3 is CAISAEPGSGYGYTF. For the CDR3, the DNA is TGTGCCATCAGTGCCGAACCTGGTTCAGGATATGGCTACACCTTC.

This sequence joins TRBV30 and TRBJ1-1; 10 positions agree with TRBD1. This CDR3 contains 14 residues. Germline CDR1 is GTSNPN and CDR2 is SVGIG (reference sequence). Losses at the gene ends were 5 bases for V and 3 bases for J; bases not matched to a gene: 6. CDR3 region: CAWGLGQGDTEAFF. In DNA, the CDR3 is TGTGCCTGGGGTCTAGGACAGGGGGACACTGAAGCTTTCTTT.

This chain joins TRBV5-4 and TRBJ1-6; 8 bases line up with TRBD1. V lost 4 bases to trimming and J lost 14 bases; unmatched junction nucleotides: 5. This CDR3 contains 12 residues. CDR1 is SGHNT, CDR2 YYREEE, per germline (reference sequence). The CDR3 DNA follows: TGTGCCAGCAGCCTTGGACAGGGCTCCCTCCACTTT. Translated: CASSLGQGSLHF.

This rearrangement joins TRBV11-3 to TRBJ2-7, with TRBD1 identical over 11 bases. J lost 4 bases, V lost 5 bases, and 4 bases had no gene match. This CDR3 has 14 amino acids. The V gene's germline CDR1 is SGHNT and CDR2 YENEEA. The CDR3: CASSIGQGAYEQYF. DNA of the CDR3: TGTGCCAGCAGCATCGGACAGGGGGCTTACGAGCAGTACTTC.

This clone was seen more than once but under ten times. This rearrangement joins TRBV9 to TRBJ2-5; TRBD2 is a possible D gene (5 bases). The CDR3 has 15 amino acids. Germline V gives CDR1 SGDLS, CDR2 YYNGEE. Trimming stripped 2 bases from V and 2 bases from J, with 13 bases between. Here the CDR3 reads CASSVLGRGQETQYF. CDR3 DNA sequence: TGTGCCAGCAGCGTTCTGGGTCGGGGACAAGAGACCCAGTACTTC. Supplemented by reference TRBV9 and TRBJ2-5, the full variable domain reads DSGVTQTPKHLITATGQRVTLRCSPRSGDLSVYWYQQSLDQGLQFLIQYYNGEERAKGNILERFSAQQFPDLHSELNLSSLELGDSALYFCASSVLGRGQETQYFGPGTRLLVL.

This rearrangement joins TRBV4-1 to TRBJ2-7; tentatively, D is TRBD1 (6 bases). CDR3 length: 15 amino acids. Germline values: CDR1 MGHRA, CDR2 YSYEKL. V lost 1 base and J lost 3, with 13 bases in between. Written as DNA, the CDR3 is TGCGCCAGCAGCCAAGTCCCGGGACAACTCTACGAGCAGTACTTC. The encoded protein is CASSQVPGQLYEQYF.

The DNA for the CDR3 is TGTGCCAGCAGCTCCGGGACAGGGAATAATCAGCCCCAGCATTTT. Residues: CASSSGTGNNQPQHF. The chain has TRBV7-9 and TRBJ1-5; TRBD1 agrees at 9 bases. CDR1 and CDR2 from the germline V gene are SEHNR and FQNEAQ (reference sequence). Unmatched junction bases numbered 5, after V lost 4 bases and J lost 4 bases. CDR3 length: 15 amino acids.

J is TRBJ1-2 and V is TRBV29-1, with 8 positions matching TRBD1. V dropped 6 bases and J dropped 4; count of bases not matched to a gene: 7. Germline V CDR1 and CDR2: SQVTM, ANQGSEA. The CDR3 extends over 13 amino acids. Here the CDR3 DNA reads TGCAGCGTCATCGGACAGGGCAGCTATGGCTACACCTTC. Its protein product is CSVIGQGSYGYTF.

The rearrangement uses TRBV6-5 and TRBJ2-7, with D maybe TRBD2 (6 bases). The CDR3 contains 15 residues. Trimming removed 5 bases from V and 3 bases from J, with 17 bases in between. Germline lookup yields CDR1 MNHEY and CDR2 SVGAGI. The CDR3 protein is CASSPHGGADYEQYF. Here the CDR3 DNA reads TGTGCCAGCAGTCCCCATGGAGGGGCGGACTACGAGCAGTACTTC.

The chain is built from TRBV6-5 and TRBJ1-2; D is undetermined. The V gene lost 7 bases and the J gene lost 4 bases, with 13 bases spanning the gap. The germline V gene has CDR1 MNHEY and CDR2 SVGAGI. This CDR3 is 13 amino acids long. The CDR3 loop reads CASTNGYSYGYTF. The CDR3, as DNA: TGTGCCAGCACCAACGGTTACTCCTATGGCTACACCTTC.

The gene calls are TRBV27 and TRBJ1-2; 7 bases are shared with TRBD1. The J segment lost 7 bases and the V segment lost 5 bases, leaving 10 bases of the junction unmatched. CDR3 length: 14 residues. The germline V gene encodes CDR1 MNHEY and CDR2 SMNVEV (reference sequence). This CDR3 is CASSGNRGLGGYTF. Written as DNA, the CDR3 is TGTGCCAGCAGTGGGAACAGGGGCTTAGGTGGCTACACCTTC.

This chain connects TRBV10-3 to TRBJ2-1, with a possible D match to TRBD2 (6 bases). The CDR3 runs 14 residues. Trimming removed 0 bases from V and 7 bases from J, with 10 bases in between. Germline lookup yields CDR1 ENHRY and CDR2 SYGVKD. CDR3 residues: CAISESQGGNEQFF. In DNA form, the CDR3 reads TGTGCCATCAGTGAGTCCCAGGGAGGTAATGAGCAGTTCTTC.

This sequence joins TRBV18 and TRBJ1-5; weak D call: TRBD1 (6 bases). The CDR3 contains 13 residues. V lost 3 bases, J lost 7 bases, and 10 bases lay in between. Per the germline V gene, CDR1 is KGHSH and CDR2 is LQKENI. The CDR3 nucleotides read TGTGCCAGCTCACCCGGGGGGCAGCAGCCCCAGCATTTT. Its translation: CASSPGGQQPQHF. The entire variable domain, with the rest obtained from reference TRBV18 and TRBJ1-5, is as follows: NAGVMQNPRHLVRRRGQEARLRCSPMKGHSHVYWYRQLPEEGLKFMVYLQKENIIDESGMPKERFSAEFPKEGPSILRIQQVVRGDSAAYFCASSPGGQQPQHFGDGTRLSIL.

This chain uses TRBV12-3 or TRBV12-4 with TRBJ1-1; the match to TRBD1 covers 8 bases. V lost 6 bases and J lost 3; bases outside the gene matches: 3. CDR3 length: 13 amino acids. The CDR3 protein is CASRLQGDTEAFF. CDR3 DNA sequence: TGTGCCAGCAGGCTACAGGGGGACACTGAAGCTTTCTTT.

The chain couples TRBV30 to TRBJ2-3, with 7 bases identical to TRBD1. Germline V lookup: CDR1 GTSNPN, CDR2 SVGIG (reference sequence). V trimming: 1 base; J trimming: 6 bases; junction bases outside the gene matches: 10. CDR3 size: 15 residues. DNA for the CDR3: TGTGCCTGGAGTGGGGACAGCCCAGGGGTTGATACGCAGTATTTT. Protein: CAWSGDSPGVDTQYF.

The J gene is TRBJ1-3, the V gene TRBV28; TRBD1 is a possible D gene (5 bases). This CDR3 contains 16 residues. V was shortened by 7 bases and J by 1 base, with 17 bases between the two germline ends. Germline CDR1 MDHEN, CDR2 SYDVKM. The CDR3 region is CASTLPPGRSGNTIYF. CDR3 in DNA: TGTGCCAGCACCTTACCCCCAGGGAGGTCTGGAAACACCATATATTTT. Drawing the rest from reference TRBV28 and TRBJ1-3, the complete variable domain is DVKVTQSSRYLVKRTGEKVFLECVQDMDHENMFWYRQDPGLGLRLIYFSYDVKMKEKGDIPEGYSVSREKKERFSLILESASTNQTSMYLCASTLPPGRSGNTIYFGEGSWLTVV.

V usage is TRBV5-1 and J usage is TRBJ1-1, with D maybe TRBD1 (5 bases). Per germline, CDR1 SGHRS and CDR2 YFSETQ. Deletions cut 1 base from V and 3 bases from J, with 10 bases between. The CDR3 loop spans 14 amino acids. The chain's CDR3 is CASSLKDTDTEAFF. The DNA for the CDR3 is TGCGCCAGCAGCTTGAAGGACACCGACACTGAAGCTTTCTTT.

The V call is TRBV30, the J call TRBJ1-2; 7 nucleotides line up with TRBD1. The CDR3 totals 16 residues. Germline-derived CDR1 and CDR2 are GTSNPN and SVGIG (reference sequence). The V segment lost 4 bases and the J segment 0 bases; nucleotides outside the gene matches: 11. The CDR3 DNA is TGTGCCTGGACCCACGGGCGAGGGGGCCCTAACTATGGCTACACCTTC. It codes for CAWTHGRGGPNYGYTF.